These T cell receptor beta chains were read from a single sample in a study of T cells in localized non-small cell lung cancer. Sequenced by immunoSEQ multiplex PCR; TCRdb stores in-frame clones only, minus some. In the table there are some 28,000 clones, over 80% of which are singletons. The sample was peripheral blood, taken before any cancer treatment. All receptors derive from a male donor older than 55 with stage I lung adenocarcinoma. Both conserved end residues are part of each CDR3. A D gene is named only where the DNA matches it firmly. Where a row states a size, it is once, few, many or the class of an expanded clone; other rows omit it.

clone size	V gene	D gene	J gene	CDR3 DNA	CDR3 protein
-	TRBV28	-	TRBJ2-3	TGTGCCATCAGTCCTTCCCAGGGAATCACAGATACGCAGTATTTT	CAISPSQGITDTQYF
-	TRBV30	TRBD1	TRBJ2-5	TGTGCCTGGAGCACGGGACAGGGAGGAGAGACCCAGTACTTC	CAWSTGQGGETQYF
-	TRBV4-2	TRBD1	TRBJ1-4	TGTGCCAGCAGCCAAATCACAGGGGAGGGAAAACTGTTTTTT	CASSQITGEGKLFF
-	TRBV29-1	-	TRBJ2-2	TGCAGCGTCGCCCCAGGAGCGGGCACCGGGGAGCTGTTTTTT	CSVAPGAGTGELFF
-	TRBV7-9	-	TRBJ1-2	TGTGCCAGCAGCTTCATCGGGACTTCTGGCTACACCTTC	CASSFIGTSGYTF
-	TRBV6-1	TRBD1	TRBJ1-1	TGTGCCAGCAGCTACGACAGGGGTTCGAGCACTGAAGCTTTCTTT	CASSYDRGSSTEAFF
-	TRBV7-6	TRBD1	TRBJ1-4	TGTGCCAGCAGCCCGGGACAGGGTGGCGAAAAACTGTTTTTT	CASSPGQGGEKLFF
-	TRBV9	TRBD1	TRBJ1-3	TGTGCCAGCAGCGCGGCGGGGACAGGGGGATCTGGAAACACCATATATTTT	CASSAAGTGGSGNTIYF
-	TRBV30	-	TRBJ1-5	TGTGCCTGGAGTGTATATGGTCAGCCCCAGCATTTT	CAWSVYGQPQHF
once	TRBV5-8	-	TRBJ2-3	TGTGCCAGCAGTTTCCGAACAGATACGCAGTATTTT	CASSFRTDTQYF
-	TRBV10-3	-	TRBJ2-7	TGTGCCATCAGCCCGGACACCCTCGGCGCCTACGAGCAGTACTTC	CAISPDTLGAYEQYF
-	TRBV19	-	TRBJ1-5	TGTGCCAGTAGTCAATCGACAGATAGCAATCAGCCCCAGCATTTT	CASSQSTDSNQPQHF
-	TRBV19	-	TRBJ1-1	TGTGCCAGTAGCGAAACGGACCCGATCAACACTGAAGCTTTCTTT	CASSETDPINTEAFF
-	TRBV2	TRBD2	TRBJ2-1	TGTGCCAGCCCCCAAACTAGCGGGGGGGAACATTGGAATGAGCAGTTCTTC	CASPQTSGGEHWNEQFF
-	TRBV6-1	TRBD2	TRBJ2-6	TGTGCCAGCAGTGATATTAGCGGGGGGGTTGGGGCCAACGTCCTGACTTTC	CASSDISGGVGANVLTF
-	TRBV5-1	TRBD1	TRBJ1-4	TGCGCCAGCAGCTTCCCCGGGACAGGGGATGAAAAACTGTTTTTT	CASSFPGTGDEKLFF
-	TRBV19	-	TRBJ2-2	TGTGCCAGTAGTATTGACCTAACTACCGGGGAGCTGTTTTTT	CASSIDLTTGELFF
-	TRBV7-2	-	TRBJ2-1	TGTGCCAGCAGCTTAGCAGTAAATGAGCAGTTCTTC	CASSLAVNEQFF
-	TRBV28	-	TRBJ1-2	TGTGCCAGCAGTCCGCCGGGGGAGAGGGGCTACACCTTC	CASSPPGERGYTF
-	TRBV28	TRBD1	TRBJ1-6	TGTGCCATCTCCGGGACAGGCTATTCACCCCTCCACTTT	CAISGTGYSPLHF
-	TRBV7-9	TRBD1	TRBJ1-2	TGTGCCAGCAGGCCGGGACAGGAGTATGGCTACACCTTC	CASRPGQEYGYTF
-	TRBV19	TRBD1	TRBJ1-2	TGTGCCAGTAGGGAGGGACAGACCATCTATGGCTACACCTTC	CASREGQTIYGYTF
-	TRBV30	-	TRBJ1-1	TGTGCCTGGAGCTACCCCATTTGGAAACCCCTTGAAGCTTTCTTT	CAWSYPIWKPLEAFF
-	TRBV28	-	TRBJ1-1	TGTGCCAGCAGTGCACAGGTACACACTGAAGCTTTCTTT	CASSAQVHTEAFF
-	TRBV11-2	-	TRBJ1-4	TGTGCCAGCAGCTTTCGTCAGCGCAGTGAAAAACTGTTTTTT	CASSFRQRSEKLFF
-	TRBV5-1	-	TRBJ2-7	TGCGCCAGCAGCTTGGGCGGGATTGGGCGCGAGCAGTACTTC	CASSLGGIGREQYF
-	TRBV28	-	TRBJ2-7	TGTGCCAGCAGATCCCTTTACGAGGGGGGATCCTCCTACGAGCAGTACTTC	CASRSLYEGGSSYEQYF
once	TRBV4-2	TRBD1	TRBJ1-2	TGTGCCAGCAGCCAAAGGACAGGGGACTATGGCTACACCTTC	CASSQRTGDYGYTF